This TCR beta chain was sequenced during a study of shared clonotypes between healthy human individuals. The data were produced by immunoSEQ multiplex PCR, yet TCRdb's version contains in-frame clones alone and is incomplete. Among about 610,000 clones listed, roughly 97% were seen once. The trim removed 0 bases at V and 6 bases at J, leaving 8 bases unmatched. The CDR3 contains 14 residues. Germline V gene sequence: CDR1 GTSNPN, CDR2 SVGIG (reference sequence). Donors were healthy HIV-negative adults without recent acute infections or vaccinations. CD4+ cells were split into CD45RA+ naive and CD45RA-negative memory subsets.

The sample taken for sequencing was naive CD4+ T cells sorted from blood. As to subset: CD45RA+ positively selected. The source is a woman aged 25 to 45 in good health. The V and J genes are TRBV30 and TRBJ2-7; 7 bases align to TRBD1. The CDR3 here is CAWSVRGQYGEQYF. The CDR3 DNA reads TGTGCCTGGAGTGTAAGGGGACAGTACGGCGAGCAGTACTTC. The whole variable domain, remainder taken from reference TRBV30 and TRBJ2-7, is SQTIHQWPATLVQPVGSPLSLECTVEGTSNPNLYWYRQAAGRGLQLLFYSVGIGQISSEVPQNLSASRPQDRQFILSSKKLLLSDSGFYLCAWSVRGQYGEQYFGPGTRLTVT.